This T cell receptor (beta chain) was documented in a study of blood T cell repertoires in COVID-19. This CDR3 spans 16 amino acids. J lost 0 bases, V lost 0 bases, and 0 bases had no gene match. CDR1 and CDR2 (germline): SGHVS, FQNEAQ. The table came from immunoSEQ multiplex PCR; TCRdb's copy has only in-frame clones and leaves some out. Of 250,000 to 350,000 clones in the sample, roughly 90% are singletons; the top ten hold 0.85% to 1%. This chain connects TRBV7-8 to TRBJ2-2; 8 positions match TRBD1. The clonotype was recovered from a woman aged 40 to 49 who had recovered from COVID-19. Sequencing used peripheral blood. The CDR3: CASSLAQGANTGELFF. The CDR3, as DNA: TGTGCCAGCAGCTTAGCACAGGGGGCGAACACCGGGGAGCTGTTTTTT.